Following are 20 T cell receptor beta chains from one sample sequenced in a study of Ad26.COV2.S vaccination and SARS-CoV-2 variants. The treatment: approximately 18 received Ad26.COV2.S at low or high dose, single or two shots; several received placebo; per-sample allocation not given. At day 63 after the first vaccine or placebo injection, samples were drawn. Generated by immunoSEQ multiplex PCR, the TCRdb table keeps only in-frame clones and is missing some. The repertoire holds 300,000 to 400,000 clones, with roughly 87% as singletons. This specimen consisted of peripheral blood, obtained in a trial of Ad26.COV2.S vaccine versus placebo. The receptors here all came from a person between 18 and 59 years old who received the Ad26.COV2.S COVID-19 vaccine or a placebo.

This clone was seen many times. The chain recombines TRBV12-5 with TRBJ2-1; 12 bases match TRBD2. Germline V CDR1 and CDR2: LGHNT, FRNRAP. The trim removed 7 bases at V and 9 bases at J, leaving 22 bases unmatched. The CDR3 length is 19 residues. The CDR3 is CASVHRLETSGGAVGEQFF. Here the CDR3 DNA reads TGTGCTAGTGTCCACCGGCTTGAGACTAGCGGGGGAGCGGTTGGTGAGCAGTTCTTC.

This chain joins TRBV7-3 and TRBJ2-3; 8 nucleotides align to TRBD2. Germline trimming cut 3 bases from V and 2 bases from J; bases unmatched to any gene: 4. The CDR3 spans 15 residues. Germline CDR1 SGHTA, CDR2 FQGTGA. The CDR3 protein is CASSFRGGYTDTQYF. CDR3 DNA sequence: TGTGCCAGCAGCTTCCGCGGGGGGTACACAGATACGCAGTATTTT.

J is TRBJ2-1 and V is TRBV6-4; TRBD2 agrees at 14 bases. V shed 6 bases, J shed 7 bases, and the junction held 8 bases outside the gene matches. Looked up from germline, CDR1 is MRHNA and CDR2 is SNTAGT. The CDR3 has 16 residues. The CDR3, as DNA: TGTGCCAGCAGCCGACTAGCGGGAGGGCTCTCAAATGAGCAGTTCTTC. This sequence encodes CASSRLAGGLSNEQFF.

The gene calls are TRBV10-1 and TRBJ2-3; TRBD2 matches 11 bases. The CDR3 covers 16 residues. V was pared by 8 bases and J by 2 bases, with 9 bases of the junction left unmatched. Germline loops: CDR1 WNHNN, CDR2 SYGVQD (reference sequence). CDR3: CASGTSGWTFTDTQYF. The CDR3 nucleotides read TGCGCCAGCGGGACTAGCGGTTGGACGTTCACAGATACGCAGTATTTT.

The rearrangement uses TRBV5-1 and TRBJ1-3; tentatively, D is TRBD1 (6 bases). The CDR3 loop spans 16 amino acids. CDR1 is SGHRS, CDR2 YFSETQ, per germline. V lost 4 bases to trimming and J lost 0 bases, with 14 bases between them. This CDR3 is CASSDFTGNSGNTIYF. DNA for the CDR3: TGCGCCAGCAGCGATTTTACAGGGAACTCTGGAAACACCATATATTTT.

The genes are TRBV24-1 and TRBJ1-1, with TRBD1 matching over 9 bases. The CDR3 has 13 residues. V lost 5 bases to trimming and J lost 6 bases; unmatched junction nucleotides: 3. Germline loops: CDR1 KGHDR, CDR2 SFDVKD. The CDR3 spells CATSATGGAEAFF. Here the CDR3 DNA reads TGTGCCACCAGTGCGACAGGGGGGGCTGAAGCTTTCTTT.

The V gene is TRBV11-2, the J gene TRBJ2-5; D possibly matches TRBD1 or TRBD2 (6 bases each). The CDR3 covers 15 residues. Trimming shortened V by 1 base and J by 5 bases, and 14 bases separated the two germline ends. Germline loops: CDR1 SGHAT, CDR2 FQNNGV. CDR3 DNA: TGTGCCAGCAGCTTAGCTGGGGGGCGCGGGGAGACCCAGTACTTC. This gives the protein CASSLAGGRGETQYF.

The chain uses TRBV12-3 or TRBV12-4 and TRBJ1-2, with D perhaps matching TRBD1 (5 bases). The V end was cut by 3 bases, the J end by 8 bases, with 10 bases between. The CDR3 extends over 12 amino acids. The CDR3, as DNA: TGTGCCAGCAGTTTCGAGGGACGGGGCTACACCTTC. This encodes CASSFEGRGYTF.

This clone was observed many times. The chain combines TRBV6-1 with TRBJ1-4, with 9 bases aligning to TRBD1. The CDR3 is 17 amino acids. Germline V gene sequence: CDR1 MNHNS, CDR2 SASEGT. J lost 7 bases, V lost 0 bases, and 9 bases had no gene match. The CDR3 region is CASSEAVGLGQGEKLFF. In nucleotides, the CDR3 is TGTGCCAGCAGTGAAGCAGTGGGTTTGGGACAGGGTGAAAAACTGTTTTTT.

The chain couples TRBV18 to TRBJ2-2; no clear D. Trimming stripped 4 bases from V and 0 bases from J, with 9 bases between. Germline V gene sequence: CDR1 KGHSH, CDR2 LQKENI. The CDR3 contains 15 residues. CDR3: CASSQTTANTGELFF. The CDR3 nucleotides are TGTGCCAGCTCACAGACAACCGCGAACACCGGGGAGCTGTTTTTT.

V is TRBV4-1 and J is TRBJ1-2, with D maybe TRBD1 (5 bases). Germline loops: CDR1 MGHRA, CDR2 YSYEKL. V lost 1 base and J 5 bases, leaving 17 bases between the germline ends. There are 16 residues in the CDR3. In nucleotides, the CDR3 is TGCGCCAGCAGCCAAGTGGAGGCAGGGAAGAGGTATGGCTACACCTTC. Translation gives CASSQVEAGKRYGYTF.

V is TRBV7-2 and J is TRBJ2-7, with TRBD1 as a possible D gene (5 bases). Deletions cut 2 bases from V and 5 bases from J, with 10 bases between. Looked up from germline, CDR1 is SGHTA and CDR2 is FQGNSA. The length of the CDR3 is 13 residues. Written as DNA, the CDR3 is TGTGCCAGCAGCTTATACCAGGGAAACGAGCAGTACTTC. This sequence encodes CASSLYQGNEQYF. Looking up the rest from reference TRBV7-2 and TRBJ2-7 gives the full variable domain: GAGVSQSPSNKVTEKGKDVELRCDPISGHTALYWYRQSLGQGLEFLIYFQGNSAPDKSGLPSDRFSAERTGGSVSTLTIQRTQQEDSAVYLCASSLYQGNEQYFGPGTRLTVT.

This clone appeared once. The chain uses TRBV7-9 and TRBJ2-7, with 9 bases fitting TRBD1. Per germline, CDR1 SEHNR and CDR2 FQNEAQ (reference sequence). This CDR3 has 14 residues. With V trimmed by 8 bases and J by 9 bases, 14 bases remained unmatched. CDR3 DNA sequence: TGTGCCAGCGAAGACGACAGGGGGGACTTTAGGCAGTACTTC. Its protein is CASEDDRGDFRQYF.

This clone showed up just a few times. The J gene is TRBJ2-7, the V gene TRBV4-2, with 11 positions matching TRBD1. CDR1 is LGHNA, CDR2 YNFKEQ, per germline. J lost 3 bases, V lost 0 bases, and 4 bases had no gene match. This CDR3 comprises 16 residues. The DNA of the CDR3 is TGTGCCAGCAGCCAAGAGTCCGGGACAGGGGGCTACGAGCAGTACTTC. Translation gives CASSQESGTGGYEQYF.

The chain combines TRBV18 with TRBJ1-5; D is possibly TRBD1 (5 bases). Trimming cost V 2 bases and J 4 bases, with 12 bases left between them. The CDR3 covers 15 residues. The V gene's germline CDR1 is KGHSH and CDR2 LQKENI. Here the CDR3 DNA reads TGTGCCAGCTCACCAGGGAGTGGGGGGAATCAGCCCCAGCATTTT. Its translation: CASSPGSGGNQPQHF.

Regarding this clone: An end of the junction does not agree with germline; a read error may underlie this. The chain carries TRBV6-1 and TRBJ2-3, with 14 bases that match TRBD2. Germline CDR1 and CDR2: MNHNS and SASEGT. This CDR3 is 14 amino acids long. The CDR3 DNA sequence: TGTGCCAGCAGTGATATGCAGGGACTAGCGGGGGAGGATTTT. Amino acids: CASSDMQGLAGEDF.

The V and J genes are TRBV19 and TRBJ2-7; 10 nucleotides match TRBD1. The CDR3 extends over 15 amino acids. The V gene end was trimmed by 1 base and the J gene end by 2 bases; junction bases not matched to a gene: 2. The germline V gene encodes CDR1 LNHDA and CDR2 SQIVND (reference sequence). The CDR3 protein is CASSIAGTGAYEQYF. The CDR3 DNA is TGTGCCAGTAGTATAGCCGGGACAGGGGCCTACGAGCAGTACTTC.

The CDR3 DNA is TGTGCCAGCAGTGAATACCGGGAGCTGAACACTGAAGCTTTCTTT. Amino acid sequence: CASSEYRELNTEAFF. The genes are TRBV6-1 and TRBJ1-1; no clear D. The CDR3 loop spans 15 amino acids. CDR1 MNHNS and CDR2 SASEGT come from the germline V gene. Trimming took 2 bases from V and 0 from J, leaving 10 bases between them.

Written as DNA, the CDR3 is TGTGCCAGCAGCTTAGTTATAGCGGGTGCCTCCGGGGAGCTGTTTTTT. Its translation is CASSLVIAGASGELFF. J is TRBJ2-2 and V is TRBV7-6; 7 bases map to TRBD2. This CDR3 comprises 16 residues. Germline V gene sequence: CDR1 SGHVS, CDR2 FNYEAQ. V shed 1 base and J 6 bases; nucleotides not matched to a gene: 8.

This clone was observed a few times. V and J are TRBV9 and TRBJ2-2; D is possibly TRBD2 (7 bases). Germline CDR1 and CDR2: SGDLS and YYNGEE. V was pared by 4 bases and J by 3 bases, with 22 bases between. The CDR3 totals 18 residues. The CDR3 region is CASSIRTSGGPHTGELFF. DNA of the CDR3: TGTGCCAGCAGCATACGGACCTCCGGGGGGCCCCACACCGGGGAGCTGTTTTTT.